Detailed here is one T cell receptor beta chain. Antigen unknown. This sample stems from a study of T cells in narcolepsy. Study information: Enrolled donors included narcolepsy type 1 or type 2 patients and healthy controls.

Assay used: immunoSEQ multiplex PCR; TCRdb lists only in-frame clones, some missing. The table records about 40,000 clones, approximately 90% of them present only once. The germline gives CDR1 ENHRY, CDR2 SYGVKD. The CDR3 consists of 15 residues. The junction had 14 bases not matched to a gene; V was cut back by 7 bases and J by 10 bases. General study results and limits: Some memory CD4+ repertoires had no autoreactive clone sequences. Blood of same and different patients, but not healthy controls, reportedly held recurring autoreactive clonotypes. HCRT-specific and TRIB2-specific autoreactive clonotypes appeared among same-patient CSF and blood CD4+ clonotypes.

The rearrangement uses TRBV10-3 and TRBJ2-1; 9 bases are a match to TRBD1. The clonotype originates from a human donor with narcolepsy. Material: CD45RA- memory CD4+ T cells from PBMCs. The CDR3 reads CAIKGGGTGPGEQFF. The CDR3, as DNA: TGTGCCATCAAGGGAGGCGGGACAGGGCCAGGAGAGCAGTTCTTC.